The clone carrying this TCR beta chain was found a few times. Its antigen is still unknown. CDR1 SGHTA and CDR2 FQGNSA come from the germline V gene. This CDR3 region has 13 residues. The V and J ends lost 5 bases and 5 bases respectively, with 11 bases between them. This entry belongs to a study of beta chain features in type 1 diabetes. Study-level findings and limits: Patients with type 1 diabetes showed fewer VDJ junction insertions and more deletions.

The sequenced template was cDNA made from the entire isolated RNA. Clones were read by immunoSEQ multiplex PCR, and TCRdb kept only the in-frame ones, dropping some. The table lists some 330,000 clones, approximately 11% of them singletons, with 0.015% in the top ten. Sequencing was performed on naive CD4+ T cells from blood. The TCR originated in a woman in her 30s in good health. The chain combines TRBV7-2 with TRBJ2-3, with D maybe TRBD2 (6 bases). In DNA form, the CDR3 reads TGTGCCAGCAGCCCCCGGCGGGGAGATACGCAGTATTTT. It is translated as CASSPRRGDTQYF.